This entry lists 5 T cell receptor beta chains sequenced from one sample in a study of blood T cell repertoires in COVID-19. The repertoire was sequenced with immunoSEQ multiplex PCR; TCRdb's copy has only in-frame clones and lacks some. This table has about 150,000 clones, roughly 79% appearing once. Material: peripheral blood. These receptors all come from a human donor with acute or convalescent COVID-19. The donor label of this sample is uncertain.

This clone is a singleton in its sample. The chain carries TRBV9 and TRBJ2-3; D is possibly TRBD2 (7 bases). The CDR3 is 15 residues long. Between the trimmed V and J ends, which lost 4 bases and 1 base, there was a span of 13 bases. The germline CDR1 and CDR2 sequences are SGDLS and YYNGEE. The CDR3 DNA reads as TGTGCCAGCAGCTCTATAGGGGGGGGCACAGATACGCAGTATTTT. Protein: CASSSIGGGTDTQYF.

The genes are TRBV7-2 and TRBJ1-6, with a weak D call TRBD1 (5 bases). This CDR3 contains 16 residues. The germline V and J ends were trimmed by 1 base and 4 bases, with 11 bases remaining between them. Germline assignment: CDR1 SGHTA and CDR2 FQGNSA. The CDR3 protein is CASSLVAGIYNSPLHF. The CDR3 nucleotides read TGTGCCAGCAGCTTAGTGGCAGGGATTTATAATTCACCCCTCCACTTT.

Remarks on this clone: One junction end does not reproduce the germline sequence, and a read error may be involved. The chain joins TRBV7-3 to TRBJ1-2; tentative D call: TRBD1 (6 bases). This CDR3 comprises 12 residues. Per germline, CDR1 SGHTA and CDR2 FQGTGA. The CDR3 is CASSLGQLPLSF. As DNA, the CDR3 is TGTGCCAGCAGCCTCGGACAGCTGCCCCTAAGCTTC.

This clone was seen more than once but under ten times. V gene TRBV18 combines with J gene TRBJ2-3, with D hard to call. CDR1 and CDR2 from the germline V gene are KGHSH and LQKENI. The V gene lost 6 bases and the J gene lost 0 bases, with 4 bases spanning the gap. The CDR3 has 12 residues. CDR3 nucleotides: TGTGCCAGCTCCTTGAGCACAGATACGCAGTATTTT. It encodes CASSLSTDTQYF.

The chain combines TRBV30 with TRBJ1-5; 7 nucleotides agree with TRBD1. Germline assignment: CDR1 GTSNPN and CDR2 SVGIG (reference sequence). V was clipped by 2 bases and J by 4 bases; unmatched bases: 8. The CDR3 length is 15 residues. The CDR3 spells CAWSTLGTANQPQHF. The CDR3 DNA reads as TGTGCCTGGAGTACCCTCGGGACAGCTAATCAGCCCCAGCATTTT.